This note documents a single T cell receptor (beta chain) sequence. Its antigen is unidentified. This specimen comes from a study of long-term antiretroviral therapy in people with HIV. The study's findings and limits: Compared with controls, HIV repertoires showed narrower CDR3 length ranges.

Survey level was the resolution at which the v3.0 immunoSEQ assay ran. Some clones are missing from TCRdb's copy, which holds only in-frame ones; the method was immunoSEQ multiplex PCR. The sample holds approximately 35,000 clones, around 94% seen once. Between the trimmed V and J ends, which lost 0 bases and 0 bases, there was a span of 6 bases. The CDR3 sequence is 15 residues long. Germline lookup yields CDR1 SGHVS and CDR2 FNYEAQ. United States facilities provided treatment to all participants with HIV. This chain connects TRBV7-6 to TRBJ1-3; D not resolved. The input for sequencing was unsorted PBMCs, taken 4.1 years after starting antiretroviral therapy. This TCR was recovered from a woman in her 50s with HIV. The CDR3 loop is CASSLATRSGNTIYF. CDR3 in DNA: TGTGCCAGCAGCTTAGCTACACGCTCTGGAAACACCATATATTTT.